This T cell receptor beta chain was recovered during a study of shared clonotypes between healthy human individuals. Assay: immunoSEQ multiplex PCR; the TCRdb copy retains only in-frame clones and omits some. The sample comprises 2 million to 2.5 million clones, roughly 90% of which are singletons, and 0.37% rests with the top ten. In its sample, this clone was seen once. CD4+ cells were split into CD45RA+ naive and CD45RA-negative memory subsets. Per the germline V gene, CDR1 is MNHEY and CDR2 is SVGAGI. With 7 bases removed from V and 2 bases from J, the gap between germline ends came to 8 bases. This CDR3 is 12 amino acids long.

What was sequenced was naive CD4+ T cells from PBMCs. Subset noted: CD45RA+ positively selected. The V and J genes are TRBV6-5 and TRBJ2-5; the D is unclear. The sequence was collected from a young man in good health. Some clones in this sample may be carry-over from other donors' samples. The CDR3: CASTSTQETQYF. In DNA form, the CDR3 reads TGTGCCAGCACATCAACGCAAGAGACCCAGTACTTC.